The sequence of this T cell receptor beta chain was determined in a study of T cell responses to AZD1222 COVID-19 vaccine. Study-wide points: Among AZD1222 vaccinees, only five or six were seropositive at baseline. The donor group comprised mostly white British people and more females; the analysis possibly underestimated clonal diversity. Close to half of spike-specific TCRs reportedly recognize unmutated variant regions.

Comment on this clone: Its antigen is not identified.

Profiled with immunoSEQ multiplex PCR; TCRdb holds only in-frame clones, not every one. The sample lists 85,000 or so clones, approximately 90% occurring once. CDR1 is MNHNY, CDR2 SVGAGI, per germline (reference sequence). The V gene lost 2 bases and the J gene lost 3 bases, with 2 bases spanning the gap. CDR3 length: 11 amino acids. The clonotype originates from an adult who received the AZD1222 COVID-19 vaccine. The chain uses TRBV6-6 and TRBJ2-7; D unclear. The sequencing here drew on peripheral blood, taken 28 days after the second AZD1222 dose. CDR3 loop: CASSYIYEQYF. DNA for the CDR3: TGTGCCAGCAGTTACATCTACGAGCAGTACTTC.